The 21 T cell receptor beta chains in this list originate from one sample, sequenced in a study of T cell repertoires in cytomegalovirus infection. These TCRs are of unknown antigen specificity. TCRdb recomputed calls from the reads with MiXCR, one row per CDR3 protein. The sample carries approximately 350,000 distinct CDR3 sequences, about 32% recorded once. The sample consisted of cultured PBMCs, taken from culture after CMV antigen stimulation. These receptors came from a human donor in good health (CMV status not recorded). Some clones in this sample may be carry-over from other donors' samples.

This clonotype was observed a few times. In DNA, the CDR3 is TGTGCCAGTAGGAACTTGGGGAATCAGCCCCAGCATTTT. Translating gives CASRNLGNQPQHF. The chain has TRBV19 and TRBJ1-5; D ambiguous. CDR1 LNHDA and CDR2 SQIVND come from the germline V gene (reference sequence). Trimming removed 6 bases at V and 4 bases at J, with 10 bases between. The CDR3 contains 13 residues.

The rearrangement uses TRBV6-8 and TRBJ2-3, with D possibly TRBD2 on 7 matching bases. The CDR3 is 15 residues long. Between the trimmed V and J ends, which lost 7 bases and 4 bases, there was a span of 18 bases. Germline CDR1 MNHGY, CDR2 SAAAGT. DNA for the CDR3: TGTGCCAGCACCATCCGGGGGGCCCACCCAGATACGCAGTATTTT. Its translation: CASTIRGAHPDTQYF.

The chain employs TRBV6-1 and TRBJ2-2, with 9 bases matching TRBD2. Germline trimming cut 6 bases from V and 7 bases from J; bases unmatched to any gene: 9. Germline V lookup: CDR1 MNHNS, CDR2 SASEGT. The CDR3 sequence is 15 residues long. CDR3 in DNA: TGTGCCAGCAGGAATAGCGGGAGTGGTGGCGGGGAGCTGTTTTTT. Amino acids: CASRNSGSGGGELFF.

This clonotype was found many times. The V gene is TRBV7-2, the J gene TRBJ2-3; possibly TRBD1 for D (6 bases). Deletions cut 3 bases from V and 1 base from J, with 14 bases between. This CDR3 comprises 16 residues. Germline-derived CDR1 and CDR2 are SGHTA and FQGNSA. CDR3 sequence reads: CASSFQGSFGTDTQYF. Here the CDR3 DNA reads TGTGCCAGCAGCTTTCAGGGGTCTTTCGGCACAGATACGCAGTATTTT.

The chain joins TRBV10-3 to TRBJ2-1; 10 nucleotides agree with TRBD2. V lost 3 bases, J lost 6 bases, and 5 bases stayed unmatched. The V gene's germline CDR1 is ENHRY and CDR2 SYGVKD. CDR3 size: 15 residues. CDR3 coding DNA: TGTGCCATCAGTGATATGCTAGCGGGGGTCAATGAGCAGTTCTTC. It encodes CAISDMLAGVNEQFF.

The CDR3 protein is CASSRAGQLSTDTQYF. The CDR3 DNA reads TGTGCCAGCAGTCGAGCGGGACAGCTTAGCACAGATACGCAGTATTTT. This chain links TRBV6-2 or TRBV6-3 with TRBJ2-3, with D possibly called TRBD1 or TRBD2 (7 bases each). Germline CDR1 reads MNHEY; CDR2 reads SVGEGT. V gave up 5 bases and J gave up 0 bases, with 15 bases separating them. The CDR3 is made up of 16 amino acids.

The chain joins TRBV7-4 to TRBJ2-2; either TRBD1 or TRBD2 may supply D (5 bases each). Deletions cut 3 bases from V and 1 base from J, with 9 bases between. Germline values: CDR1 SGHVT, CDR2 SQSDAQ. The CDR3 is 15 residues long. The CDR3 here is CASSFGTQNTGELFF. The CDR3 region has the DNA TGTGCCAGCAGCTTCGGGACCCAGAACACCGGGGAGCTGTTTTTT.

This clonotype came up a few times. In DNA, the CDR3 is TGTGCCAGCAGCCCAGGGCTCGGCAATGAGCAGTTCTTC. As protein: CASSPGLGNEQFF. V and J are TRBV7-2 and TRBJ2-1; TRBD1 is a possible D gene (5 bases). The CDR3 spans 13 residues. Per the germline V gene, CDR1 is SGHTA and CDR2 is FQGNSA. Trimming removed 5 bases from V and 6 bases from J, with 11 bases in between.

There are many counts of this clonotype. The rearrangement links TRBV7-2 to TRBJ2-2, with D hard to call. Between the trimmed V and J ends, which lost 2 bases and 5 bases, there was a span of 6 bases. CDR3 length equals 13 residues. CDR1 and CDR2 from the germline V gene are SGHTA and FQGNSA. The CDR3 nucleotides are TGTGCCAGCAGCTTATTCGGGACCGGGGAGCTGTTTTTT. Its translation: CASSLFGTGELFF.

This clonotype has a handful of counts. DNA for the CDR3: TGCGCCAGCAGTGACTTGTGGGGACGGGAGAGCTCCTACAATGAGCAGTTCTTC. Amino acid sequence: CASSDLWGRESSYNEQFF. The rearrangement links TRBV10-2 to TRBJ2-1, with a possible D match to TRBD2 (6 bases). Deletions cut 3 bases from V and 0 bases from J, with 18 bases between. Germline CDR1 and CDR2: WSHSY and SAAADI. The CDR3 loop spans 18 amino acids.

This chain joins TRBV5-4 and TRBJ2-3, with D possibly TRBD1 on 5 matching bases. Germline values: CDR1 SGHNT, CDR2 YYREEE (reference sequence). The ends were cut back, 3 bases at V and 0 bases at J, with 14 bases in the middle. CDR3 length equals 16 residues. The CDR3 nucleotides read TGTGCCAGCAGCTCTCGACAGAGACTTAGCACAGATACGCAGTATTTT. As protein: CASSSRQRLSTDTQYF.

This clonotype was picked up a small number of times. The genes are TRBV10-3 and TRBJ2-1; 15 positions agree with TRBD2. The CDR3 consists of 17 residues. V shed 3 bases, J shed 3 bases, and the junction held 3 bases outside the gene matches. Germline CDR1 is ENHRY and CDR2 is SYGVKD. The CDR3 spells CAISDGTSGRFYNEQFF. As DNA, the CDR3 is TGTGCCATCAGTGATGGGACTAGCGGGAGGTTCTACAATGAGCAGTTCTTC.

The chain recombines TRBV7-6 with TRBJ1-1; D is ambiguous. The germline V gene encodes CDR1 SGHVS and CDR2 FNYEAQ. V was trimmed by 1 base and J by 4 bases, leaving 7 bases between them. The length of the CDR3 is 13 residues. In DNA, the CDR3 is TGTGCCAGCAGCTTAGGGGTTCGCACTGAAGCTTTCTTT. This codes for CASSLGVRTEAFF.

The CDR3 DNA reads as TGTGCCAGCTCACCAACAGGACGGCCTGAAAAACTGTTTTTT. Amino acids: CASSPTGRPEKLFF. The chain carries TRBV18 and TRBJ1-4; the D gene is possibly TRBD1 (5 bases). V was shortened by 2 bases and J by 7 bases, with 11 bases between the two germline ends. CDR1 and CDR2 (germline): KGHSH, LQKENI. There are 14 residues in the CDR3.

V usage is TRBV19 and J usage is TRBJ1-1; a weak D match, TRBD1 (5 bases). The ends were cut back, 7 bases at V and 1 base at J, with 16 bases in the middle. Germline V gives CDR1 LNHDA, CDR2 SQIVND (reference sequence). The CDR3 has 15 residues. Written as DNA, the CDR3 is TGTGCCAGTACCCTACTGGGGACGGCGAACACTGAAGCTTTCTTT. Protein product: CASTLLGTANTEAFF.

CDR3 coding DNA: TGTGCCAGCGCGGCACAGGGGAGCTCCTACGAGCAGTACGTC. It encodes CASAAQGSSYEQYV. V gene TRBV7-3 combines with J gene TRBJ2-7, with 7 bases fitting TRBD1. Trimming cost V 8 bases and J 0 bases; bases outside gene matches: 7. The CDR3 extends over 14 amino acids. Germline V gives CDR1 SGHTA, CDR2 FQGTGA.

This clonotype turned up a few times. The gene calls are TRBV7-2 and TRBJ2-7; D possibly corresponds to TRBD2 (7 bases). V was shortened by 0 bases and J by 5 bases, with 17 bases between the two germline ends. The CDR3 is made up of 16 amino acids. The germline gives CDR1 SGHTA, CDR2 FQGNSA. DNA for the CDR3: TGTGCCAGCAGCTTAGCGGGGGGGCGCCTCATGCACGAGCAGTACTTC. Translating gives CASSLAGGRLMHEQYF.

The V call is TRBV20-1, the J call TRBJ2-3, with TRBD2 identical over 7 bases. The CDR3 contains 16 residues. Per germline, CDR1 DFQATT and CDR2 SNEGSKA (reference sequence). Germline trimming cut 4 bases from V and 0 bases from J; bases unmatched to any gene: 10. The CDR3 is CSANPSRETSTDTQYF. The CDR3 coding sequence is TGCAGTGCTAACCCATCGCGGGAGACTAGCACAGATACGCAGTATTTT.

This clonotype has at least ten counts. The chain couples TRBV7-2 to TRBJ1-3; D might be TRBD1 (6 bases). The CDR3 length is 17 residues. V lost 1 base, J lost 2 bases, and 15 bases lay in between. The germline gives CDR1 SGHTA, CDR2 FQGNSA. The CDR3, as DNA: TGTGCCAGCAGCTTAGACCCGAGGGGGGGGCCTGGAAACACCATATATTTT. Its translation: CASSLDPRGGPGNTIYF.

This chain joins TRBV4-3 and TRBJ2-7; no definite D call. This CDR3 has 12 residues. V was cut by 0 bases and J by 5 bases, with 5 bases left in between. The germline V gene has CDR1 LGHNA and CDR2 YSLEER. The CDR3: CASSQDTHEQYF. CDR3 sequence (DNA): TGCGCCAGCAGCCAAGATACCCACGAGCAGTACTTC.

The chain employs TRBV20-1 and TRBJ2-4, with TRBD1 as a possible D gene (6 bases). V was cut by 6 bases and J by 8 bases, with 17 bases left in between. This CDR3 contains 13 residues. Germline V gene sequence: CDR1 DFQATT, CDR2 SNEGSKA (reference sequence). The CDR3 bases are TGCAGTGCGCGCAGGGGATCGACAGACATTCAGTACTTC. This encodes CSARRGSTDIQYF.